Listed below are T cell receptor beta chains from one sample, sequenced in a study of blood T cells in healthy people across ages. TCRdb processed the 5' RACE reads anew with MiXCR; each CDR3 protein has one entry. The sample consists of fewer than 2,000,000 distinct CDR3 sequences, 34% of them appearing once. Sequenced: blood. All receptors derive from a woman in her thirties in good health. Both conserved end residues are part of each CDR3. Fields, in order: clone size, V gene, D gene, CDR3 length, J gene, CDR3 protein, CDR3 DNA. The D gene is left open where the match is weak. A row's size may be missing; if present it is once, few, many or a size class.

clone size: NA
V gene: TRBV27
D gene: NA
CDR3 length: 14
J gene: TRBJ1-5
CDR3 protein: CASTPTGGNQPQHF
CDR3 DNA: TGTGCCAGCACCCCGACAGGAGGCAATCAGCCCCAGCATTTT

clone size: NA
V gene: TRBV10-3
D gene: NA
CDR3 length: 15
J gene: TRBJ2-3
CDR3 protein: CAISARGITGDTQYF
CDR3 DNA: TGTGCCATCAGTGCCAGGGGAATTACGGGAGATACGCAGTATTTT

clone size: once
V gene: TRBV12-3/TRBV12-4
D gene: TRBD2
CDR3 length: 17
J gene: TRBJ2-1
CDR3 protein: CASSFTPGLASYNEQFF
CDR3 DNA: TGTGCCAGCAGTTTTACTCCGGGACTAGCCTCCTACAATGAGCAGTTCTTC

clone size: NA
V gene: TRBV5-1
D gene: TRBD2
CDR3 length: 17
J gene: TRBJ2-1
CDR3 protein: CASSWYTSGSSYNEQFF
CDR3 DNA: TGCGCCAGCAGCTGGTATACTAGCGGGAGCTCCTACAATGAGCAGTTCTTC

clone size: NA
V gene: TRBV13
D gene: TRBD2
CDR3 length: 16
J gene: TRBJ2-7
CDR3 protein: CASSLDGGSSYNEQYF
CDR3 DNA: TGTGCCAGCAGCTTAGATGGCGGGAGCTCCTACAATGAGCAGTACTTC

clone size: once
V gene: TRBV7-2
D gene: NA
CDR3 length: 17
J gene: TRBJ2-3
CDR3 protein: CTSSSRAGHLLTDTQYF
CDR3 DNA: TGTACCAGCAGCTCCCGCGCGGGACACCTTCTCACAGATACGCAGTATTTT

clone size: many
V gene: TRBV29-1
D gene: NA
CDR3 length: 10
J gene: TRBJ2-3
CDR3 protein: CSVEDQTQYF
CDR3 DNA: TGCAGCGTTGAAGATCAGACGCAGTATTTT

clone size: NA
V gene: TRBV4-2
D gene: TRBD2
CDR3 length: 16
J gene: TRBJ2-5
CDR3 protein: CASSPGEGTSAGEQYF
CDR3 DNA: TGTGCCAGCAGCCCAGGCGAAGGGACTAGCGCGGGGGAGCAGTACTTC

clone size: NA
V gene: TRBV18
D gene: NA
CDR3 length: 13
J gene: TRBJ1-5
CDR3 protein: CASSLTKGEPQHF
CDR3 DNA: TGTGCCAGCTCACTAACCAAGGGGGAGCCCCAGCATTTT

clone size: many
V gene: TRBV29-1
D gene: TRBD1
CDR3 length: 13
J gene: TRBJ2-5
CDR3 protein: CSVQQGAGETQYF
CDR3 DNA: TGCAGCGTACAACAGGGGGCTGGCGAGACCCAGTACTTC

clone size: NA
V gene: TRBV10-3
D gene: NA
CDR3 length: 16
J gene: TRBJ2-2
CDR3 protein: CAISESLSGDTGEPFF
CDR3 DNA: TGTGCCATCAGTGAGTCGCTATCAGGGGACACCGGGGAGCCGTTTTTT

clone size: few
V gene: TRBV3-1
D gene: NA
CDR3 length: 14
J gene: TRBJ2-7
CDR3 protein: CASSQESISYEQYF
CDR3 DNA: TGTGCCAGCAGCCAAGAGAGTATCTCCTACGAGCAGTACTTC

clone size: once
V gene: TRBV25-1
D gene: NA
CDR3 length: 15
J gene: TRBJ1-4
CDR3 protein: CASSEYRTANEELFF
CDR3 DNA: TGTGCCAGCAGTGAATACAGGACCGCTAATGAAGAACTGTTTTTT

clone size: many
V gene: TRBV12-3/TRBV12-4
D gene: TRBD2
CDR3 length: 15
J gene: TRBJ2-7
CDR3 protein: CASSPGSSGGYEQYF
CDR3 DNA: TGTGCCAGCAGCCCCGGGTCTAGCGGGGGCTACGAGCAGTACTTC

clone size: NA
V gene: TRBV13
D gene: NA
CDR3 length: 14
J gene: TRBJ2-5
CDR3 protein: CASSSEGEEETQYF
CDR3 DNA: TGTGCCAGCAGCTCTGAGGGGGAAGAAGAGACCCAGTACTTC

clone size: NA
V gene: TRBV27
D gene: TRBD2
CDR3 length: 16
J gene: TRBJ2-3
CDR3 protein: CASSLGIAGGTDTQYF
CDR3 DNA: TGTGCCAGCAGTTTAGGGATAGCGGGTGGCACAGATACGCAGTATTTT

clone size: NA
V gene: TRBV9
D gene: NA
CDR3 length: 15
J gene: TRBJ1-2
CDR3 protein: CASSVAMGTSYGYTF
CDR3 DNA: TGTGCCAGCAGCGTAGCTATGGGGACATCCTATGGCTACACCTTC

clone size: NA
V gene: TRBV7-8
D gene: TRBD2
CDR3 length: 15
J gene: TRBJ2-1
CDR3 protein: CASSKTSGTYNEQFF
CDR3 DNA: TGTGCCAGCAGCAAGACTAGCGGGACCTACAATGAGCAGTTCTTC

clone size: many
V gene: TRBV20-1
D gene: NA
CDR3 length: 14
J gene: TRBJ2-7
CDR3 protein: CSAQTIRSSYEQYF
CDR3 DNA: TGCAGTGCTCAGACTATACGGAGCTCCTACGAGCAGTACTTC

clone size: few
V gene: TRBV28
D gene: NA
CDR3 length: 17
J gene: TRBJ2-3
CDR3 protein: CASSSTDRSLNTDTQYF
CDR3 DNA: TGTGCCAGCAGTTCGACCGACCGCTCCCTAAACACAGATACGCAGTATTTT

clone size: NA
V gene: TRBV20-1
D gene: NA
CDR3 length: 12
J gene: TRBJ2-3
CDR3 protein: CSALPSTDAQYF
CDR3 DNA: TGCAGTGCTCTCCCAAGCACAGATGCGCAGTATTTT

clone size: few
V gene: TRBV7-2
D gene: NA
CDR3 length: 15
J gene: TRBJ2-5
CDR3 protein: CASSSNGRLEETQYF
CDR3 DNA: TGTGCCAGCAGCTCTAATGGCAGGCTGGAGGAGACCCAGTACTTC

clone size: few
V gene: TRBV29-1
D gene: NA
CDR3 length: 11
J gene: TRBJ1-1
CDR3 protein: CSVRGETEAFF
CDR3 DNA: TGCAGCGTTCGGGGGGAGACTGAAGCTTTCTTT

clone size: NA
V gene: TRBV10-2
D gene: NA
CDR3 length: 11
J gene: TRBJ2-5
CDR3 protein: CASSEGRTQYF
CDR3 DNA: TGCGCCAGCAGTGAGGGGCGGACCCAGTACTTC

clone size: once
V gene: TRBV30
D gene: NA
CDR3 length: 13
J gene: TRBJ2-3
CDR3 protein: CAGEVGGGDTQYF
CDR3 DNA: TGTGCCGGGGAGGTCGGTGGTGGGGATACGCAGTATTTT

clone size: few
V gene: TRBV10-3
D gene: NA
CDR3 length: 14
J gene: TRBJ1-2
CDR3 protein: CAISESEQAYGYTF
CDR3 DNA: TGTGCCATCAGTGAGTCTGAACAGGCCTATGGCTACACCTTC

clone size: many
V gene: TRBV7-9
D gene: TRBD1
CDR3 length: 14
J gene: TRBJ2-5
CDR3 protein: CASSSGDRAETQYF
CDR3 DNA: TGTGCCAGCAGCTCCGGGGACAGGGCTGAGACCCAGTACTTC

clone size: few
V gene: TRBV11-2
D gene: NA
CDR3 length: 16
J gene: TRBJ2-5
CDR3 protein: CASSLTGHPSQETQYF
CDR3 DNA: TGTGCCAGCAGCCTTACGGGACACCCAAGCCAAGAGACCCAGTACTTC

clone size: NA
V gene: TRBV5-6
D gene: TRBD1
CDR3 length: 13
J gene: TRBJ1-2
CDR3 protein: CASSLKGAGSYTF
CDR3 DNA: TGTGCCAGCAGCTTGAAGGGGGCTGGTAGCTACACCTTC

clone size: few
V gene: TRBV29-1
D gene: NA
CDR3 length: 12
J gene: TRBJ1-2
CDR3 protein: CSVVNRNYGYTF
CDR3 DNA: TGCAGCGTTGTAAATAGGAACTATGGCTACACCTTC

clone size: NA
V gene: TRBV12-3/TRBV12-4
D gene: NA
CDR3 length: 14
J gene: TRBJ2-7
CDR3 protein: CASSFGRGDDEQYF
CDR3 DNA: TGTGCCAGCAGTTTTGGCAGGGGTGACGACGAGCAGTACTTC

clone size: few
V gene: TRBV7-9
D gene: NA
CDR3 length: 15
J gene: TRBJ2-5
CDR3 protein: CASSLYGGSQETQYF
CDR3 DNA: TGTGCCAGCAGCTTATATGGAGGGAGTCAAGAGACCCAGTACTTC

clone size: few
V gene: TRBV4-1
D gene: NA
CDR3 length: 16
J gene: TRBJ2-3
CDR3 protein: CASSQEKAISTDTQYF
CDR3 DNA: TGCGCCAGCAGCCAAGAAAAGGCGATCTCCACAGATACGCAGTATTTT

clone size: few
V gene: TRBV20-1
D gene: NA
CDR3 length: 15
J gene: TRBJ2-5
CDR3 protein: CSARSPAERRETQYF
CDR3 DNA: TGCAGTGCTAGAAGCCCGGCGGAACGGAGGGAGACCCAGTACTTC

clone size: many
V gene: TRBV10-3
D gene: NA
CDR3 length: 15
J gene: TRBJ2-1
CDR3 protein: CAISEPGHSYNEQFF
CDR3 DNA: TGTGCCATCAGTGAGCCCGGTCATTCCTACAATGAGCAGTTCTTC

clone size: NA
V gene: TRBV5-1
D gene: NA
CDR3 length: 12
J gene: TRBJ1-2
CDR3 protein: CASSTWAGGYTF
CDR3 DNA: TGCGCCAGCAGCACTTGGGCAGGAGGCTACACCTTC